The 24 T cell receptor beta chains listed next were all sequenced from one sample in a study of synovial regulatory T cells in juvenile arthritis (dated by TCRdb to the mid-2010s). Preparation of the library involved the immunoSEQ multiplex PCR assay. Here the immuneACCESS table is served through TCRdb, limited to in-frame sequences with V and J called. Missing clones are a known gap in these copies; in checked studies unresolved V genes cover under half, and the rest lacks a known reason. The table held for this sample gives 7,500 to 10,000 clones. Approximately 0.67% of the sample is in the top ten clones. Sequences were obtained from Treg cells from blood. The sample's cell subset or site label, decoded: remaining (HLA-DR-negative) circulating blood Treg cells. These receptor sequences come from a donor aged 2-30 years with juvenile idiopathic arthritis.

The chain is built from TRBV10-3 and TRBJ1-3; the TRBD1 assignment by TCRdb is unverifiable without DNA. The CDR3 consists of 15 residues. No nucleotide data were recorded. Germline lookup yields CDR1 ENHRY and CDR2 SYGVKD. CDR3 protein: CAISESAGHGNTIYF.

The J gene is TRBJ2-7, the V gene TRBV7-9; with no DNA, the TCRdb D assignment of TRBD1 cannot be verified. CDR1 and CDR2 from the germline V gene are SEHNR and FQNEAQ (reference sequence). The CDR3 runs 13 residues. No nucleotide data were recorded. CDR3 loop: CASSATVSYEQYF.

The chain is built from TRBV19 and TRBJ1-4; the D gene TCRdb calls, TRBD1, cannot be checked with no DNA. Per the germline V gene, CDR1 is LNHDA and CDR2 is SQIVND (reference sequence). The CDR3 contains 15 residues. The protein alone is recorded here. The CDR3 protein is CASSRQGMGNEKLFF.

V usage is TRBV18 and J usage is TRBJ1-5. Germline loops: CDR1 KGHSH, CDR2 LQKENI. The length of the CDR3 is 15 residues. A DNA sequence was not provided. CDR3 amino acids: CASSLDQGLTQPQHF.

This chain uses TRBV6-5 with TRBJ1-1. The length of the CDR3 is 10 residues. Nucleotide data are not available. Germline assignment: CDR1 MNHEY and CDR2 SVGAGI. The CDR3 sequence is CASGIKAAFF.

The CDR3 sequence: CASSPGAISNQPQHF. The rearrangement links TRBV18 to TRBJ1-5. Germline V gene sequence: CDR1 KGHSH, CDR2 LQKENI. This CDR3 is 15 amino acids long. No DNA appears here.

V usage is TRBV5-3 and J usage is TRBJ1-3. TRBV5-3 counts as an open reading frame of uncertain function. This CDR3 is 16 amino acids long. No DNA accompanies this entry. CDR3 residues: CARSFLRPYSGNTIYF.

CDR3 sequence: CASSQPNSYEQYF. The chain is built from TRBV14 and TRBJ2-7; TCRdb's D call, TRBD2, is unchecked because there is no DNA. The length of the CDR3 is 13 residues. The DNA is unrecorded. CDR1 is SGHDN, CDR2 FVKESK, per germline.

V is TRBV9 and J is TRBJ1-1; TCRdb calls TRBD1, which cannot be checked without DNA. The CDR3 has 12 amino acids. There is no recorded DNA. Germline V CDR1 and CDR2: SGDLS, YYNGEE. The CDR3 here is CASGRLNTEAFF.

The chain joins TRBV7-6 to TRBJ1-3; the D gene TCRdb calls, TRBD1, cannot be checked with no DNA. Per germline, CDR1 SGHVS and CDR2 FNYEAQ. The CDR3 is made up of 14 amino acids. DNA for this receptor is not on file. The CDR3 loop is CASSSRGYGNTIYF.

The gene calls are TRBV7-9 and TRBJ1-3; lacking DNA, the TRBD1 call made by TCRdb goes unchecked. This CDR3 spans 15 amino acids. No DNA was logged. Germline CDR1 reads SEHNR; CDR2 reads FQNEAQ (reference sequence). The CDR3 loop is CANWDRPPSGNTIYF.

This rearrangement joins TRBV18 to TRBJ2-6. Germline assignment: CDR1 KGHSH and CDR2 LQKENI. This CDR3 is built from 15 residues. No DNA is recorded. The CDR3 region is CASSPGGLGANVLTF.

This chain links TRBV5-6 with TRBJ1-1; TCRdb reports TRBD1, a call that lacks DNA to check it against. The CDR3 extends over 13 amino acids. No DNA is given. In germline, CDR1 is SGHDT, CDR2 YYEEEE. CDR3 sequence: CASSLAGPTEAFF. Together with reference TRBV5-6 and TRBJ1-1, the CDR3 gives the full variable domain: DAGVTQSPTHLIKTRGQQVTLRCSPKSGHDTVSWYQQALGQGPQFIFQYYEEEERQRGNFPDRFSGHQFPNYSSELNVNALLLGDSALYLCASSLAGPTEAFFGQGTRLTVV.

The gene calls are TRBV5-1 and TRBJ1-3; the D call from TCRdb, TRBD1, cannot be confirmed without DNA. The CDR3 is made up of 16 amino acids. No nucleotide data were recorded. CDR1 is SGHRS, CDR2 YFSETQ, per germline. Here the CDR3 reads CASSLIPGFSGNTIYF.

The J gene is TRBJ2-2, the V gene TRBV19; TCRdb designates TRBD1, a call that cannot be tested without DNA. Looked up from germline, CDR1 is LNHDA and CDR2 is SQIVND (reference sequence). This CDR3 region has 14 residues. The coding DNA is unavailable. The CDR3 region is CASTRTGGTGELFF.

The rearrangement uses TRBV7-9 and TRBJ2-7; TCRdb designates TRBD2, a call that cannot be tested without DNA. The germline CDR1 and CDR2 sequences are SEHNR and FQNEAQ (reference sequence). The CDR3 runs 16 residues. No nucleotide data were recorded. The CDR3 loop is CASSPPRLGGPLKQYF.

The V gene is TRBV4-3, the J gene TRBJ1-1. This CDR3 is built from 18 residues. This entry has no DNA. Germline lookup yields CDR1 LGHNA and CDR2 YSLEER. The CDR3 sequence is CASSQGRRGRHLATEAFF.

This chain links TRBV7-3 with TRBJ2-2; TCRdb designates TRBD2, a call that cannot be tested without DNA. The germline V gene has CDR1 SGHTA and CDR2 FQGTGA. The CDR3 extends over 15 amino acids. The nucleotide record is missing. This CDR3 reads CASSLRLGRPGELFF.

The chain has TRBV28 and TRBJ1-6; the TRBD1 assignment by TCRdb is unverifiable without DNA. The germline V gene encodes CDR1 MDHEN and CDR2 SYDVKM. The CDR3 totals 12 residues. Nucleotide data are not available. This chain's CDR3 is CASRPAPAPLHF.

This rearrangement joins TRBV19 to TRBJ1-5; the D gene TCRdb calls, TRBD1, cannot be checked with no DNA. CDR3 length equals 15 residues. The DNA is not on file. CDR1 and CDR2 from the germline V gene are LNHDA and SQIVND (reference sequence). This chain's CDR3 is CASSSPGGLGQPQHF.

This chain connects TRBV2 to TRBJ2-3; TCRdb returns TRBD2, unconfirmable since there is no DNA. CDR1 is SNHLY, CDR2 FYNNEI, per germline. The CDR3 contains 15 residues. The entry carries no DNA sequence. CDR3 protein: CARTRSSGAGDTQYF.

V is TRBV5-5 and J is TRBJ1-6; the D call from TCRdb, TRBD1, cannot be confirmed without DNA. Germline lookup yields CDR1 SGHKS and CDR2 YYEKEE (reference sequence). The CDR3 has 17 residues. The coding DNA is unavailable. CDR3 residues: CASSSGIWTGPLGALHF. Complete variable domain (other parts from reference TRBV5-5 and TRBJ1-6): DAGVTQSPTHLIKTRGQQVTLRCSPISGHKSVSWYQQVLGQGPQFIFQYYEKEERGRGNFPDRFSARQFPNYSSELNVNALLLGDSALYLCASSSGIWTGPLGALHFGNGTRLTVT.

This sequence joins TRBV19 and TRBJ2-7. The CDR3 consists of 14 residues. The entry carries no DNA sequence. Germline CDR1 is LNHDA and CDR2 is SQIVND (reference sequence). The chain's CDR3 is CASSWDAPSYEQYF.

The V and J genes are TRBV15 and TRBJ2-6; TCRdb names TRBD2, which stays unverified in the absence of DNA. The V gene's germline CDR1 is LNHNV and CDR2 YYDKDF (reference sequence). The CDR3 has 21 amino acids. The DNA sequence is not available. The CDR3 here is CATSRDGFGGSSRLGANVLTF.